Below, 10 T cell receptor beta chains from the same sample are listed, as sequenced in a study of blood T cell repertoires in COVID-19. Sequencing used immunoSEQ multiplex PCR; TCRdb keeps in-frame clones, though not all of them. The sample consists of more than 150,000 clones, approximately 83% of them appearing once. Specimen: PBMCs or T cells enriched from blood (not recorded which). The receptor source for this set is a woman aged 60-75 years who had recovered from COVID-19.

The chain joins TRBV28 to TRBJ2-7; tentatively, D is TRBD1 (5 bases). The CDR3 is 13 amino acids. Germline V gene lookup returns CDR1 MDHEN and CDR2 SYDVKM. Trimming took 2 bases from V and 7 from J, leaving 12 bases between them. CDR3 region: CASSLPKGREQYF. The CDR3, as DNA: TGTGCCAGCAGTTTACCAAAGGGGCGGGAGCAGTACTTC.

The chain carries TRBV5-6 and TRBJ2-7; 12 nucleotides agree with TRBD2. Trimming cost V 4 bases and J 4 bases; bases outside gene matches: 3. CDR3 length: 14 amino acids. Germline CDR1 is SGHDT and CDR2 is YYEEEE. The CDR3 spells CASSRTSGAYEQYF. The CDR3 bases are TGTGCCAGCAGCAGGACTAGCGGGGCGTACGAGCAGTACTTC.

The J gene is TRBJ2-1, the V gene TRBV4-1; 9 nucleotides align to TRBD2. J lost 6 bases, V lost 0 bases, and 12 bases had no gene match. From germline, CDR1 is MGHRA and CDR2 YSYEKL. This CDR3 has 18 amino acids. The CDR3: CASSQDTLAGRGLNEQFF. The CDR3 DNA follows: TGCGCCAGCAGCCAAGATACCCTAGCGGGGAGGGGGCTCAATGAGCAGTTCTTC.

The chain couples TRBV6-5 to TRBJ1-3; D gene unclear. Trimming stripped 6 bases from V and 4 bases from J, with 13 bases between. The CDR3 length is 14 residues. Germline CDR1 reads MNHEY; CDR2 reads SVGAGI. CDR3 sequence (DNA): TGTGCCAGCAGCCCCGAGGCCCGAGGAAACACCATATATTTT. Its protein is CASSPEARGNTIYF.

The chain has TRBV5-4 and TRBJ1-2, with 9 bases matching TRBD1. Germline V lookup: CDR1 SGHNT, CDR2 YYREEE (reference sequence). With 6 bases clipped from V and 5 bases from J, the junction kept 8 bases outside the gene matches. CDR3 length: 14 amino acids. This CDR3 reads CASTWTGAEYGYTF. CDR3 bases: TGTGCCAGCACCTGGACAGGGGCCGAGTATGGCTACACCTTC.

This clone came up a few times. The chain couples TRBV29-1 to TRBJ2-3, with 7 bases matching TRBD2. Germline V lookup: CDR1 SQVTM, CDR2 ANQGSEA. The CDR3 loop spans 15 amino acids. With 7 bases clipped from V and 0 bases from J, the junction kept 10 bases outside the gene matches. DNA for the CDR3: TGCAGCGCCGGGGCCGGGGGGTCTAGCACAGATACGCAGTATTTT. Protein sequence: CSAGAGGSSTDTQYF.

This clone was seen only once. The chain recombines TRBV7-8 with TRBJ2-1; 15 positions match TRBD2. Germline V gene data show CDR1 as SGHVS and CDR2 as FQNEAQ. The ends lost 4 bases at V and 0 bases at J; junction bases unmatched: 10. The length of the CDR3 is 20 residues. CDR3 in amino acids: CASSSGLAGGPRGSYNEQFF. Here the CDR3 DNA reads TGTGCCAGCAGCTCTGGACTAGCGGGAGGGCCTAGGGGCTCCTACAATGAGCAGTTCTTC.

This sequence joins TRBV24-1 and TRBJ1-2; 7 bases map to TRBD1. Trimming removed 4 bases from V and 0 bases from J; junction bases left unmatched: 4. Germline CDR1 and CDR2: KGHDR and SFDVKD. The CDR3 is made up of 15 amino acids. The CDR3 region is CATSDGQATNYGYTF. The CDR3 DNA sequence: TGTGCCACCAGTGACGGACAGGCTACTAACTATGGCTACACCTTC.

The rearrangement joins TRBV29-1 to TRBJ2-1; 7 bases match TRBD2. Losses at the gene ends were 1 base for V and 10 bases for J; bases not matched to a gene: 13. This CDR3 has 15 amino acids. Germline V CDR1 and CDR2: SQVTM, ANQGSEA. CDR3: CSVEVLGGAGTEQFF. Here the CDR3 DNA reads TGCAGCGTTGAAGTCCTTGGTGGAGCGGGGACCGAGCAGTTCTTC.

This sequence joins TRBV2 and TRBJ2-7; TRBD1 aligns across 7 bases. Germline V CDR1 and CDR2: SNHLY, FYNNEI. This CDR3 has 12 amino acids. The ends lost 7 bases at V and 5 bases at J; junction bases unmatched: 5. The CDR3 DNA follows: TGTGCCAGCAAAGTACAGGGGAACGAGCAGTACTTC. As protein: CASKVQGNEQYF.